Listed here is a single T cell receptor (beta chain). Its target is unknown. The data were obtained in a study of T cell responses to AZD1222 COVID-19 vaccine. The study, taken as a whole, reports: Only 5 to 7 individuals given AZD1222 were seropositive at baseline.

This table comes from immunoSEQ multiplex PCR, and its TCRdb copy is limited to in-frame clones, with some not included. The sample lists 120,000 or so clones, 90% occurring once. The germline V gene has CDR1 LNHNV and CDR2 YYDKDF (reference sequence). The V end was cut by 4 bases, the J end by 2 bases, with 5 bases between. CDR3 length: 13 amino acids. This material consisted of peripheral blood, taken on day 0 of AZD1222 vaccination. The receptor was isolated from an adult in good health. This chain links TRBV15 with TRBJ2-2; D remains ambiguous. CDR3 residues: CATSKRNTGELFF. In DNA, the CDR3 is TGTGCCACCAGCAAGCGCAACACCGGGGAGCTGTTTTTT. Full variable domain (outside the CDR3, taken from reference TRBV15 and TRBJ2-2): DAMVIQNPRYQVTQFGKPVTLSCSQTLNHNVMYWYQQKSSQAPKLLFHYYDKDFNNEADTPDNFQSRRPNTSFCFLDIRSPGLGDTAMYLCATSKRNTGELFFGEGSRLTVL.